The 25 T cell receptor beta chains reported below all come from one sample, sequenced in a study of T cell repertoires in ileal Crohn's disease. Sequenced by immunoSEQ multiplex PCR; TCRdb stores in-frame clones only, minus some. The table shows roughly 13,000 clones, with 70% to 85% occurring only once. The time point here: inflamed ileum from the surgical specimen. The sample consisted of ileal tissue. The source is an adult with Crohn's disease.

Note on this clone: Germline is not matched at one junction end, which may reflect a read error. The J gene is TRBJ1-2, the V gene TRBV9, with D hard to call. The CDR3 totals 15 residues. CDR1 and CDR2 (germline): SGDLS, YYNGEE. This CDR3 is CVSSDAGNNLYGYTF. The CDR3 DNA reads as TGTGTCAGCAGCGATGCGGGAAACAACCTTTATGGCTACACCTTC.

CDR3: CASSLSAGTGGNTIYF. For the CDR3, the DNA is TGTGCCAGCAGTTTATCGGCGGGGACAGGTGGAAACACCATATATTTT. The rearrangement joins TRBV27 to TRBJ1-3, with 8 bases identical to TRBD1. Per the germline V gene, CDR1 is MNHEY and CDR2 is SMNVEV (reference sequence). The length of the CDR3 is 16 residues. V was clipped by 0 bases and J by 3 bases; unmatched bases: 4.

There are a few counts of this clone. The rearrangement links TRBV29-1 to TRBJ1-5; TRBD1 might be the D (6 bases). V gave up 5 bases and J gave up 3 bases, with 11 bases separating them. This CDR3 contains 13 residues. The germline V gene encodes CDR1 SQVTM and CDR2 ANQGSEA. CDR3 in DNA: TGCAGCGTTAGGGGGTGGGACAATCAGCCCCAGCATTTT. This gives the protein CSVRGWDNQPQHF.

This rearrangement joins TRBV5-8 to TRBJ2-1; no definite D call. This CDR3 is built from 13 residues. The germline V gene encodes CDR1 SGHTS and CDR2 YDEGEE. Between the trimmed V and J ends, which lost 2 bases and 2 bases, there was a span of 5 bases. CDR3 protein: CASSFLAYNEQFF. The CDR3 nucleotides are TGTGCCAGCAGCTTTTTGGCCTACAATGAGCAGTTCTTC.

This chain links TRBV7-8 with TRBJ1-4; maybe TRBD1 (6 bases). The CDR3 is 15 amino acids. V was pared by 0 bases and J by 8 bases, with 13 bases between. Germline V gene data show CDR1 as SGHVS and CDR2 as FQNEAQ. The CDR3 bases are TGTGCCAGCAGCTTAGCCCAGGGGATCGGGGAAAAACTGTTTTTT. Protein sequence: CASSLAQGIGEKLFF.

This clone was seen more than once but under ten times. The J gene is TRBJ2-3, the V gene TRBV25-1; no reliable D call. The CDR3 totals 10 residues. The V gene lost 7 bases and the J gene lost 5 bases, with 4 bases spanning the gap. CDR1 MGHDK and CDR2 SYGVNS come from the germline V gene. CDR3 sequence: CASILDTQYF. For the CDR3, the DNA is TGTGCCAGCATATTAGATACGCAGTATTTT.

This clone came up once. The V and J genes are TRBV29-1 and TRBJ1-1; D not certain. Germline assignment: CDR1 SQVTM and CDR2 ANQGSEA. Trimming pared 4 bases from V and 0 bases from J, leaving 15 bases between. The CDR3 has 15 residues. CDR3 region: CSVVGIGGLNTEAFF. The CDR3 bases are TGCAGCGTTGTCGGCATTGGAGGACTGAACACTGAAGCTTTCTTT.

The chain carries TRBV9 and TRBJ1-1; D is undetermined. V lost 4 bases and J lost 2, with 9 bases in between. The CDR3 consists of 13 residues. Germline V gene lookup returns CDR1 SGDLS and CDR2 YYNGEE. In DNA form, the CDR3 reads TGTGCCAGCAGCCCCCGGGGTAACACTGAAGCTTTCTTT. Its protein product is CASSPRGNTEAFF.

The chain recombines TRBV6-6 with TRBJ2-3; 9 positions match TRBD2. With 6 bases clipped from V and 2 bases from J, the junction kept 6 bases outside the gene matches. Germline CDR1 is MNHNY and CDR2 is SVGAGI (reference sequence). CDR3 length equals 15 residues. CDR3 sequence reads: CASRASGANTDTQYF. As DNA, the CDR3 is TGTGCCAGCAGGGCTAGCGGGGCCAACACAGATACGCAGTATTTT.

The V and J genes are TRBV7-2 and TRBJ1-1; D unclear. The CDR3 loop spans 16 amino acids. V lost 5 bases to trimming and J lost 1 base, with 17 bases between them. Germline CDR1 is SGHTA and CDR2 is FQGNSA. The DNA of the CDR3 is TGTGCCAGCAGCCACAATGAAGGCGTTCGGAACACTGAAGCTTTCTTT. This sequence encodes CASSHNEGVRNTEAFF. Drawing the rest from reference TRBV7-2 and TRBJ1-1, the complete variable domain is GAGVSQSPSNKVTEKGKDVELRCDPISGHTALYWYRQSLGQGLEFLIYFQGNSAPDKSGLPSDRFSAERTGGSVSTLTIQRTQQEDSAVYLCASSHNEGVRNTEAFFGQGTRLTVV.

The chain links TRBV5-1 to TRBJ1-1; D gene uncertain. The V gene's germline CDR1 is SGHRS and CDR2 YFSETQ. This CDR3 is 13 amino acids long. V dropped 9 bases and J dropped 1 base, with 13 bases sitting between them. CDR3 sequence (DNA): TGCGCCACGCGCTTGGCTGGGAACACTGAAGCTTTCTTT. Translating gives CATRLAGNTEAFF.

The V gene is TRBV19, the J gene TRBJ2-5; D tentatively fits TRBD1 or TRBD2 (5 bases each). Per the germline V gene, CDR1 is LNHDA and CDR2 is SQIVND (reference sequence). The CDR3 length is 15 residues. Between the trimmed V and J ends, which lost 5 bases and 5 bases, there was a span of 18 bases. This CDR3 is CASSQPGSAWETQYF. The DNA for the CDR3 is TGTGCCAGTAGTCAGCCAGGGAGCGCCTGGGAGACCCAGTACTTC.

The chain uses TRBV7-2 and TRBJ1-4, with 7 bases lining up with TRBD1. The CDR3 runs to 14 residues. CDR1 is SGHTA, CDR2 FQGNSA, per germline. V was pared by 5 bases and J by 5 bases, with 5 bases of the junction left unmatched. In DNA form, the CDR3 reads TGTGCCAGCAGCCTGGACAGGTCGAATGAAAAACTGTTTTTT. This sequence encodes CASSLDRSNEKLFF. The whole variable domain, filled in from reference TRBV7-2 and TRBJ1-4, reads GAGVSQSPSNKVTEKGKDVELRCDPISGHTALYWYRQSLGQGLEFLIYFQGNSAPDKSGLPSDRFSAERTGGSVSTLTIQRTQQEDSAVYLCASSLDRSNEKLFFGSGTQLSVL.

The rearrangement uses TRBV7-2 and TRBJ2-5; 7 nucleotides agree with TRBD1. CDR3 size: 13 residues. The trim removed 5 bases at V and 3 bases at J, leaving 3 bases unmatched. Germline V gives CDR1 SGHTA, CDR2 FQGNSA. CDR3 sequence reads: CASSRDSEETQYF. DNA for the CDR3: TGTGCCAGCAGCAGGGACAGCGAAGAGACCCAGTACTTC.

This chain connects TRBV11-2 to TRBJ2-1; D possibly matches TRBD1 or TRBD2 (5 bases each). V was cut by 1 base and J by 6 bases, with 10 bases left in between. Germline V gene lookup returns CDR1 SGHAT and CDR2 FQNNGV. The CDR3 is 14 amino acids. Here the CDR3 reads CASSLAGPGNEQFF. The CDR3 DNA is TGTGCCAGCAGCTTAGCGGGGCCCGGCAATGAGCAGTTCTTC. Drawing the rest from reference TRBV11-2 and TRBJ2-1, the complete variable domain is EAGVAQSPRYKIIEKRQSVAFWCNPISGHATLYWYQQILGQGPKLLIQFQNNGVVDDSQLPKDRFSAERLKGVDSTLKIQPAKLEDSAVYLCASSLAGPGNEQFFGPGTRLTVL.

The J gene is TRBJ2-7, the V gene TRBV27, with D possibly TRBD1 on 6 matching bases. In germline, CDR1 is MNHEY, CDR2 SMNVEV (reference sequence). V was shortened by 4 bases and J by 2 bases, with 21 bases between the two germline ends. This CDR3 spans 17 amino acids. Here the CDR3 reads CASSSFRRDTTTYEQYF. Here the CDR3 DNA reads TGTGCCAGCAGTTCCTTTCGACGGGACACAACCACCTACGAGCAGTACTTC.

The rearrangement uses TRBV7-9 and TRBJ1-4; D is unresolved. The CDR3 is made up of 16 amino acids. Looked up from germline, CDR1 is SEHNR and CDR2 is FQNEAQ (reference sequence). Trimming removed 5 bases from V and 2 bases from J, with 15 bases in between. Written as DNA, the CDR3 is TGTGCCAGCAGCCCAGGACTTTTCTGGACTAATGAAAAACTGTTTTTT. It specifies CASSPGLFWTNEKLFF.

The chain is built from TRBV11-2 and TRBJ1-2; possible D gene TRBD1, 5 bases. Germline values: CDR1 SGHAT, CDR2 FQNNGV. CDR3 length: 14 amino acids. V was trimmed by 5 bases and J by 6 bases, leaving 16 bases between them. The CDR3 here is CASSVRDVSNGYTF. In nucleotides, the CDR3 is TGTGCCAGCAGCGTAAGGGACGTTTCGAATGGCTACACCTTC.

This chain connects TRBV11-2 to TRBJ1-1; no clear D. CDR3 length: 16 residues. CDR1 and CDR2 (germline): SGHAT, FQNNGV. Trimming pared 1 base from V and 1 base from J, leaving 13 bases between. CDR3 sequence: CASSLVFGRQNTEAFF. CDR3 bases: TGTGCCAGCAGCTTAGTATTCGGTCGTCAGAACACTGAAGCTTTCTTT.

The chain couples TRBV19 to TRBJ1-2; tentative D call: TRBD1 (5 bases). Trimming pared 7 bases from V and 2 bases from J, leaving 14 bases between. The germline gives CDR1 LNHDA, CDR2 SQIVND (reference sequence). This CDR3 region has 14 residues. CDR3 protein: CASTLSRGNYGYTF. CDR3 DNA sequence: TGTGCCAGTACCCTATCCCGGGGGAACTATGGCTACACCTTC. Looking up the rest from reference TRBV19 and TRBJ1-2 gives the full variable domain: DGGITQSPKYLFRKEGQNVTLSCEQNLNHDAMYWYRQDPGQGLRLIYYSQIVNDFQKGDIAEGYSVSREKKESFPLTVTSAQKNPTAFYLCASTLSRGNYGYTFGSGTRLTVV.

This rearrangement joins TRBV28 to TRBJ2-7, with TRBD2 as a possible D gene (6 bases). This CDR3 has 14 amino acids. CDR1 is MDHEN, CDR2 SYDVKM, per germline. Trimming shortened V by 6 bases and J by 5 bases, and 17 bases separated the two germline ends. The DNA for the CDR3 is TGTGCCAGCAGCGGAGGGAAGGGGACCCACGAGCAGTACTTC. It is translated as CASSGGKGTHEQYF.

The chain joins TRBV5-1 to TRBJ1-2; 7 nucleotides align to TRBD1. The CDR3 loop spans 14 amino acids. CDR1 is SGHRS and CDR2 is YFSETQ in the germline V gene. After removal of 7 bases from V and 4 bases from J, the junction contained 10 bases not matched to a gene. In DNA, the CDR3 is TGCGCCAGCCAAAGCTTAGACAGGGCCTATGGCTACACCTTC. This sequence encodes CASQSLDRAYGYTF.

J is TRBJ2-1 and V is TRBV5-1, with 15 bases that match TRBD2. V trimming: 5 bases; J trimming: 5 bases; junction bases outside the gene matches: 11. The germline V gene encodes CDR1 SGHRS and CDR2 YFSETQ. The CDR3 contains 18 residues. The CDR3 DNA reads TGCGCCAGCAGGATAACGACCGGGACTAGCGGGGGGAACAATGAGCAGTTCTTC. Translating gives CASRITTGTSGGNNEQFF.

The chain links TRBV5-4 to TRBJ1-1; 8 bases align to TRBD1. Trimming cost V 0 bases and J 1 base; bases outside gene matches: 2. The V gene's germline CDR1 is SGHNT and CDR2 YYREEE (reference sequence). This CDR3 comprises 15 residues. CDR3 in DNA: TGTGCCAGCAGCTTGGCCGGGACAGGGAACACTGAAGCTTTCTTT. It yields the protein CASSLAGTGNTEAFF.

V usage is TRBV6-5 and J usage is TRBJ2-5; 10 positions agree with TRBD1. The end of the DNA is better explained by TRBJ2-7, so the J call may be wrong. The CDR3 loop spans 14 amino acids. Germline-derived CDR1 and CDR2 are MNHEY and SVGAGI. CDR3 sequence: CAVKGQGPAYEQYF. CDR3 bases: TGTGCCGTGAAGGGACAGGGGCCCGCCTACGAGCAGTACTTC.